These T cell receptor beta chains were read from a single sample in a study of cytomegalovirus exposure and HLA in healthy donors. TCRdb's copy holds only in-frame clones and misses some; the assay was immunoSEQ multiplex PCR. The sample lists 170,000 or so clones, over 70% occurring once. The sequenced sample was PBMCs. The receptors here all came from a woman aged 50 to 60 in good health and CMV-seropositive. The CDR3 runs from the conserved cysteine through the conserved F or W. Each record gives: J gene, V gene, D gene, clone size, CDR3 protein, CDR3 DNA. A D gene is named only where the DNA matches it firmly. Not all rows give a size; the values are once, few, many and, for expanded clones, a class.

TRBJ2-5 | TRBV11-3 | TRBD2 | - | CASSPRRTSGGQETQYF | TGTGCCAGCAGCCCGCGGCGGACTAGCGGGGGTCAAGAGACCCAGTACTTC
TRBJ2-1 | TRBV19 | TRBD2 | - | CASTQQTSAYNEQFF | TGTGCCAGTACCCAGCAAACTAGCGCTTACAATGAGCAGTTCTTC
TRBJ2-3 | TRBV5-6 | - | - | CASSSLGTGSTDTQYF | TGTGCCAGCAGCTCCCTCGGAACAGGAAGCACAGATACGCAGTATTTT
TRBJ2-2 | TRBV27 | TRBD1 | - | CASSLHGTANTGELFF | TGTGCCAGCAGTTTACACGGGACAGCGAACACCGGGGAGCTGTTTTTT
TRBJ1-5 | TRBV11-2 | - | few | CASSLSAGDQPQHF | TGTGCCAGCAGCTTATCGGCAGGGGATCAGCCCCAGCATTTT
TRBJ2-2 | TRBV5-4 | TRBD2 | - | CASSLAGLAGTGELFF | TGTGCCAGCAGCTTGGCCGGACTAGCGGGAACCGGGGAGCTGTTTTTT
TRBJ2-2 | TRBV7-2 | TRBD2 | - | CASSLGLAGEHGELFF | TGTGCCAGCAGCCTCGGACTAGCGGGCGAGCACGGGGAGCTGTTTTTT
TRBJ1-3 | TRBV7-2 | - | - | CASSRGGAELISGNTIYF | TGTGCCAGCAGCCGAGGAGGCGCCGAACTAATATCTGGAAACACCATATATTTT
TRBJ1-6 | TRBV27 | - | - | CASSLSAVSPLHF | TGTGCCAGCAGTTTATCAGCGGTGTCACCCCTCCACTTT
TRBJ1-1 | TRBV7-2 | TRBD1 | - | CASSLQRDSEAFF | TGTGCCAGCAGCTTACAACGGGACAGTGAAGCTTTCTTT
TRBJ1-1 | TRBV13 | TRBD1 | - | CASSMDRGMNTEAFF | TGTGCCAGCAGCATGGACAGGGGGATGAACACTGAAGCTTTCTTT
TRBJ2-1 | TRBV20-1 | - | - | CSARDRREQFF | TGCAGTGCTAGAGATAGGAGGGAGCAGTTCTTC
TRBJ2-7 | TRBV28 | - | - | CASSLTYEQYF | TGTGCCAGCAGCCTTACTTACGAGCAGTACTTC
TRBJ1-1 | TRBV5-1 | - | - | CASSFVVGSGTEAFF | TGCGCCAGCAGCTTCGTTGTCGGGAGTGGCACTGAAGCTTTCTTT